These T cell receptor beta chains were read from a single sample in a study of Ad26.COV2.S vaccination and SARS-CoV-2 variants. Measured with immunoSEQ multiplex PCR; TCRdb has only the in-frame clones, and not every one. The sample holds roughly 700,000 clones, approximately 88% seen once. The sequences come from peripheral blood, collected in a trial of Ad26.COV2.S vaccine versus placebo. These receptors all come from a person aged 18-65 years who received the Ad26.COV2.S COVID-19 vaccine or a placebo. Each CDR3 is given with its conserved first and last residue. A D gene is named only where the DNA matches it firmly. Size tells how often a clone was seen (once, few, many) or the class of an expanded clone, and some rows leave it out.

CDR3 protein: CASSIMAAARNEQFF
CDR3 DNA: TGTGCCAGTAGTATCATGGCTGCCGCCCGCAATGAGCAGTTCTTC
D gene: .
V gene: TRBV19
clone size: .
J gene: TRBJ2-1

CDR3 protein: CASSLLVGDTQYF
CDR3 DNA: TGTGCCAGCAGTTTATTAGTGGGTGATACGCAGTATTTT
D gene: .
V gene: TRBV27
clone size: .
J gene: TRBJ2-3

CDR3 protein: CASRPARVSSYEQYF
CDR3 DNA: TGTGCCAGCAGACCGGCCCGGGTAAGCTCCTACGAGCAGTACTTC
D gene: .
V gene: TRBV5-8
clone size: .
J gene: TRBJ2-7

CDR3 protein: CAWRGNKGTGELFF
CDR3 DNA: TGTGCCTGGAGGGGCAACAAGGGAACCGGGGAGCTGTTTTTT
D gene: .
V gene: TRBV30
clone size: .
J gene: TRBJ2-2

CDR3 protein: CASSTPPLGQEQYF
CDR3 DNA: TGTGCCAGCAGTACCCCCCCGCTCGGCCAGGAGCAGTACTTC
D gene: .
V gene: TRBV6-2/TRBV6-3
clone size: few
J gene: TRBJ2-7

CDR3 protein: CASSYSAVNQPQHF
CDR3 DNA: TGTGCCAGCAGTTACTCGGCGGTAAATCAGCCCCAGCATTTT
D gene: .
V gene: TRBV6-5
clone size: few
J gene: TRBJ1-5

CDR3 protein: CASGFLTSGRARNTGELFF
CDR3 DNA: TGTGCTAGTGGTTTTTTGACTAGCGGGAGGGCCAGGAACACCGGGGAGCTGTTTTTT
D gene: TRBD2
V gene: TRBV12-5
clone size: .
J gene: TRBJ2-2

CDR3 protein: CASSTPHSGSQGGTDTQYF
CDR3 DNA: TGTGCCAGCAGTACCCCACATAGCGGGTCCCAGGGCGGTACAGATACGCAGTATTTT
D gene: TRBD2
V gene: TRBV7-6
clone size: .
J gene: TRBJ2-3

CDR3 protein: CSVEEGGLVENIQYF
CDR3 DNA: TGCAGCGTTGAAGAAGGGGGACTAGTCGAAAACATTCAGTACTTC
D gene: TRBD2
V gene: TRBV29-1
clone size: .
J gene: TRBJ2-4

CDR3 protein: CASGQVEWNTEAFF
CDR3 DNA: TGTGCCAGCGGACAGGTAGAATGGAACACTGAAGCTTTCTTT
D gene: TRBD1
V gene: TRBV6-6
clone size: .
J gene: TRBJ1-1

CDR3 protein: CASSQILNRPGANVLTF
CDR3 DNA: TGTGCCAGCAGCCAAATCCTGAACAGGCCTGGGGCCAACGTCCTGACTTTC
D gene: .
V gene: TRBV12-1
clone size: .
J gene: TRBJ2-6

CDR3 protein: CASSLVRGTPQETQYF
CDR3 DNA: TGTGCCAGCAGTTTAGTAAGGGGCACCCCCCAAGAGACCCAGTACTTC
D gene: .
V gene: TRBV28
clone size: .
J gene: TRBJ2-5

CDR3 protein: CAWSSGRVDNEQFF
CDR3 DNA: TGTGCCTGGAGTAGCGGGAGGGTAGACAATGAGCAGTTCTTC
D gene: TRBD2
V gene: TRBV30
clone size: .
J gene: TRBJ2-1

CDR3 protein: CASSRWTSPVSYEQYF
CDR3 DNA: TGTGCCAGCAGTAGGTGGACTTCTCCGGTTTCCTACGAGCAGTACTTC
D gene: .
V gene: TRBV6-2/TRBV6-3
clone size: .
J gene: TRBJ2-7

CDR3 protein: CASSPRGAYEQYF
CDR3 DNA: TGTGCCAGCAGCCCCCGTGGGGCCTACGAGCAGTACTTC
D gene: .
V gene: TRBV5-4
clone size: .
J gene: TRBJ2-7

CDR3 protein: CASSFGDSNGYTF
CDR3 DNA: TGTGCCAGCAGCTTCGGGGACAGCAATGGCTACACCTTC
D gene: TRBD1
V gene: TRBV7-2
clone size: .
J gene: TRBJ1-2